These 21 T cell receptor beta chains share one sample of origin, sequenced in a study of T cells in Graves' hyperthyroidism and ophthalmopathy. What was amplified from RNA transcripts were TCR beta CDR3 regions. TCR CDR3 regions were first amplified by RT-PCR with HTBI primers. TCRdb independently ran MiXCR on the multiplex PCR reads; one entry per CDR3 protein. The table shows 500,000 to 650,000 distinct CDR3 sequences, with 14% occurring only once. The sequenced material came from blood. Source of these receptors: a woman aged 40 to 50 with Graves' hyperthyroidism.

V is TRBV6-1 and J is TRBJ2-7, with a weak D call TRBD1 (5 bases). Germline CDR1 and CDR2: MNHNS and SASEGT. V gave up 10 bases and J gave up 3 bases, with 16 bases separating them. The CDR3 contains 13 residues. The CDR3 nucleotides are TGTGCCACCAGCAAGACAGAGAGCTACGAGCAGTACTTC. It is translated as CATSKTESYEQYF.

This clonotype came up many times. The chain employs TRBV2 and TRBJ2-3, with 10 positions matching TRBD2. CDR1 and CDR2 from the germline V gene are SNHLY and FYNNEI. V lost 8 bases to trimming and J lost 0 bases; unmatched junction nucleotides: 17. The CDR3 contains 19 residues. The DNA for the CDR3 is TGTGCCAGCGGGCGTTTAAATCTAGCGGGAGTATCTAGCACAGATACGCAGTATTTT. This encodes CASGRLNLAGVSSTDTQYF.

This clonotype was seen many times. V is TRBV9 and J is TRBJ2-1; a weak D match, TRBD2 (6 bases). The CDR3 is made up of 19 amino acids. Germline CDR1 is SGDLS and CDR2 is YYNGEE. V shed 1 base and J shed 0 bases, with 20 bases lying between them. The CDR3 DNA follows: TGTGCCAGCAGCGTATCGGTGGGAGGAAGAAAAGGCTCCTACAATGAGCAGTTCTTC. Translating gives CASSVSVGGRKGSYNEQFF.

A few counts support this clonotype. This chain joins TRBV7-8 and TRBJ2-2; 7 nucleotides line up with TRBD2. J gave up 2 bases and V 2 bases, and 5 bases lay outside the gene matches. The germline gives CDR1 SGHVS, CDR2 FQNEAQ. This CDR3 comprises 16 residues. CDR3 sequence: CASSLPTSVNTGELFF. DNA of the CDR3: TGTGCCAGCAGCTTACCCACTAGCGTAAACACCGGGGAGCTGTTTTTT.

This clonotype was seen at least ten times. V usage is TRBV12-5 and J usage is TRBJ2-2; 7 bases are shared with TRBD1. The CDR3 covers 15 residues. The germline CDR1 and CDR2 sequences are LGHNT and FRNRAP. The V segment lost 6 bases and the J segment 0 bases; nucleotides outside the gene matches: 4. The CDR3 region has the DNA TGTGCTAGTGGCCTGGGACAGTCGAACACCGGGGAGCTGTTTTTT. This codes for CASGLGQSNTGELFF.

This clonotype was counted many times. The CDR3 here is CASSSPGGGYGYTF. The DNA for the CDR3 is TGTGCCAGCAGCTCCCCCGGGGGAGGCTATGGCTACACCTTC. This rearrangement joins TRBV7-2 to TRBJ1-2; D is possibly TRBD1 (5 bases). Per germline, CDR1 SGHTA and CDR2 FQGNSA. Trimming shortened V by 4 bases and J by 4 bases, and 13 bases separated the two germline ends. The length of the CDR3 is 14 residues.

This clonotype was seen many times. A clone one base away is much larger, so this may be a read error. V is TRBV27 and J is TRBJ2-3; 7 bases agree with TRBD2. This CDR3 contains 15 residues. The germline CDR1 and CDR2 sequences are MNHEY and SMNVEV (reference sequence). V gave up 2 bases and J gave up 1 base; unmatched junction bases: 3. This chain's CDR3 is CASSLLAVGTDTQYF. CDR3 coding DNA: TGTGCCAGCAGTTTACTAGCGGTAGGCACAGATACGCAGTATTTT.

The sample holds many counts of this clonotype. The chain combines TRBV29-1 with TRBJ1-1, with a possible D match to TRBD1 (5 bases). Germline V gene sequence: CDR1 SQVTM, CDR2 ANQGSEA. V lost 7 bases and J lost 1, with 13 bases in between. The CDR3 runs 13 residues. CDR3 DNA sequence: TGCAGCGCCCGGAGGGACGCGAACACTGAAGCTTTCTTT. Its protein is CSARRDANTEAFF. The full variable domain, with the rest looked up from reference TRBV29-1 and TRBJ1-1, is SAVISQKPSRDICQRGTSLTIQCQVDSQVTMMFWYRQQPGQSLTLIATANQGSEATYESGFVIDKFPISRPNLTFSTLTVSNMSPEDSSIYLCSARRDANTEAFFGQGTRLTVV.

Ten or more counts support this clonotype. V is TRBV28 and J is TRBJ2-5, with 8 nucleotides matching TRBD1. Unmatched junction bases numbered 10, after V lost 5 bases and J lost 5 bases. This CDR3 spans 15 amino acids. Germline V gene lookup returns CDR1 MDHEN and CDR2 SYDVKM. The CDR3 DNA is TGTGCCAGCAGTCGAGGCAGGGGGCTCTACGAGACCCAGTACTTC. Translating gives CASSRGRGLYETQYF.

This clonotype was observed at least ten times. The chain is built from TRBV3-1 and TRBJ2-1; 11 bases are shared with TRBD2. The CDR3 consists of 15 residues. The V gene's germline CDR1 is LGHDT and CDR2 YNNKEL (reference sequence). J gave up 8 bases and V 0 bases, and 3 bases lay outside the gene matches. CDR3 sequence reads: CASSQDLAGGDEQFF. CDR3 nucleotide sequence: TGTGCCAGCAGCCAAGATCTAGCGGGAGGCGATGAGCAGTTCTTC.

This clonotype occurred a few times. The rearrangement links TRBV7-9 to TRBJ2-4; 10 bases line up with TRBD1. CDR3 length: 15 residues. V dropped 5 bases and J dropped 3; count of bases not matched to a gene: 4. Germline-derived CDR1 and CDR2 are SEHNR and FQNEAQ (reference sequence). The CDR3 region has the DNA TGTGCCAGCAGCCGACAGGGGGCGGACAAAAACATTCAGTACTTC. Translation: CASSRQGADKNIQYF.

In this sample, this clonotype turned up many times. J is TRBJ2-1 and V is TRBV7-3, with 7 nucleotides matching TRBD1. With 5 bases clipped from V and 9 bases from J, the junction kept 13 bases outside the gene matches. The CDR3 is made up of 15 amino acids. Germline assignment: CDR1 SGHTA and CDR2 FQGTGA. CDR3 sequence: CASSTQGVRMSEQFF. CDR3 in DNA: TGTGCCAGCAGCACCCAGGGGGTAAGGATGTCTGAGCAGTTCTTC.

In its sample, this clonotype was seen many times. The chain has TRBV18 and TRBJ1-1, with D hard to call. Deletions cut 3 bases from V and 4 bases from J, with 12 bases between. CDR1 is KGHSH and CDR2 is LQKENI in the germline V gene. The CDR3 covers 14 residues. The DNA for the CDR3 is TGTGCCAGCTCACCCGACCCTCGGGGCACTGAAGCTTTCTTT. This translates into CASSPDPRGTEAFF. The full variable domain, completed using reference TRBV18 and TRBJ1-1, is NAGVMQNPRHLVRRRGQEARLRCSPMKGHSHVYWYRQLPEEGLKFMVYLQKENIIDESGMPKERFSAEFPKEGPSILRIQQVVRGDSAAYFCASSPDPRGTEAFFGQGTRLTVV.

The V call is TRBV20-1, the J call TRBJ2-5, with 10 nucleotides matching TRBD1. CDR1 is DFQATT and CDR2 is SNEGSKA in the germline V gene (reference sequence). V lost 4 bases to trimming and J lost 1 base; unmatched junction nucleotides: 6. This CDR3 comprises 15 residues. The CDR3: CSATGTGDIQETQYF. CDR3 coding DNA: TGCAGTGCTACCGGGACAGGGGACATCCAAGAGACCCAGTACTTC.

This clonotype was observed at least ten times. The gene calls are TRBV12-3 or TRBV12-4 and TRBJ1-2, with 7 bases identical to TRBD1. The CDR3 totals 13 residues. With 6 bases clipped from V and 4 bases from J, the junction kept 5 bases outside the gene matches. The CDR3 nucleotides read TGTGCCAGCAGCTTATCAGGGGGCTATGGCTACACCTTC. This sequence encodes CASSLSGGYGYTF.

J is TRBJ1-1 and V is TRBV7-9; no clear D. Trimming stripped 3 bases from V and 4 bases from J, with 15 bases between. Looked up from germline, CDR1 is SEHNR and CDR2 is FQNEAQ (reference sequence). CDR3 length: 15 amino acids. CDR3 DNA sequence: TGTGCCAGCAGCTTCGGTATGGGAGTGGCCACTGAAGCTTTCTTT. Protein product: CASSFGMGVATEAFF.

This rearrangement joins TRBV15 to TRBJ2-1; D call uncertain. The CDR3 consists of 14 residues. Trimming stripped 0 bases from V and 1 base from J, with 4 bases between. Germline CDR1 and CDR2: LNHNV and YYDKDF (reference sequence). CDR3 protein: CATSRDPSYNEQFF. CDR3 nucleotides: TGTGCCACCAGCAGAGATCCGTCCTACAATGAGCAGTTCTTC.

The chain uses TRBV19 and TRBJ2-1; 12 bases line up with TRBD2. V shed 2 bases and J 7 bases; nucleotides not matched to a gene: 6. The CDR3 sequence is 16 residues long. Per the germline V gene, CDR1 is LNHDA and CDR2 is SQIVND (reference sequence). Here the CDR3 reads CASSISGTSGPNEQFF. The CDR3 coding sequence is TGTGCCAGTAGTATATCGGGGACTAGCGGGCCTAATGAGCAGTTCTTC. The entire variable domain, with the rest obtained from reference TRBV19 and TRBJ2-1, is as follows: DGGITQSPKYLFRKEGQNVTLSCEQNLNHDAMYWYRQDPGQGLRLIYYSQIVNDFQKGDIAEGYSVSREKKESFPLTVTSAQKNPTAFYLCASSISGTSGPNEQFFGPGTRLTVL.

The V and J genes are TRBV27 and TRBJ1-6, with D perhaps matching TRBD1 (5 bases). V was shortened by 1 base and J by 7 bases, with 26 bases between the two germline ends. The CDR3 length is 20 residues. Germline V lookup: CDR1 MNHEY, CDR2 SMNVEV (reference sequence). CDR3 in DNA: TGTGCCAGCAGTTTATACGGCAGGACAACGATTTTGGTAGGAAATTCACCCCTCCACTTT. It specifies CASSLYGRTTILVGNSPLHF.

This clonotype was seen a handful of times. The junction shows a germline mismatch at one end, possibly a read error. The CDR3 loop reads CATSPERDGYEQYF. As DNA, the CDR3 is TGTGCCACCAGTCCTGAGCGGGACGGCTACGAGCAGTACTTC. The chain couples TRBV12-3 or TRBV12-4 to TRBJ2-7, with 7 bases lining up with TRBD2. CDR3 length equals 14 residues.

The rearrangement uses TRBV20-1 and TRBJ2-7; possible D gene TRBD1, 5 bases. This CDR3 spans 14 amino acids. The V gene lost 2 bases and the J gene lost 0 bases, with 11 bases spanning the gap. Germline V gene sequence: CDR1 DFQATT, CDR2 SNEGSKA (reference sequence). CDR3 DNA: TGCAGTGCTAGAATGCCAGGGCTCTCCTACGAGCAGTACTTC. Translating it yields CSARMPGLSYEQYF.